This T cell receptor (beta chain) was documented in a study of vaccination and CD4 T cells after COVID-19. Study-level background: Each enrolled participant received a two-dose regimen of either BNT162b2 or mRNA-1273 vaccine. General study findings and limits: Relatively few convalescent patients and no early post-infection timepoints were analyzed.

This clonotype was recorded a few times. Its specificity is not known. The Oncomine TCR Beta short-read assay was what sequenced the DNA obtained from cultured CD4+ T cells. Scientists extracted genomic DNA from CD4+ T cells grown in culture. TCRdb recomputed calls from the PCR reads with MiXCR, one row per CDR3 protein. The repertoire holds roughly 10,000 distinct CDR3 sequences, with under 40% as singletons. Specified treatment: roughly nine-day PBMC culture with coronavirus spike peptide pools or control peptides (ViraFEST assay). CD4+ T cells that came from the unexposed donor were collected before the COVID-19 pandemic (2011-2018). Via ViraFEST, peptide pools expanded antigen-specific T cells before TCR sequencing. The authors swapped half the medium for fresh IL-2 medium on days 3 and 7. This CDR3 comprises 15 residues. V dropped 1 base and J dropped 3 bases, with 11 bases sitting between them. Germline CDR1 is SGHTA and CDR2 is FQGTGA.

The source is a human donor in good health. V is TRBV7-3 and J is TRBJ2-3; D might be TRBD1 or TRBD2, each matching 5 bases. The sample comprised CD4+ T cells from blood, cultured in vitro. The DNA for the CDR3 is TGTGCCAGCAGCTTAATCGGGGCCAATACAGATACGCAGTATTTT. Translating it yields CASSLIGANTDTQYF.